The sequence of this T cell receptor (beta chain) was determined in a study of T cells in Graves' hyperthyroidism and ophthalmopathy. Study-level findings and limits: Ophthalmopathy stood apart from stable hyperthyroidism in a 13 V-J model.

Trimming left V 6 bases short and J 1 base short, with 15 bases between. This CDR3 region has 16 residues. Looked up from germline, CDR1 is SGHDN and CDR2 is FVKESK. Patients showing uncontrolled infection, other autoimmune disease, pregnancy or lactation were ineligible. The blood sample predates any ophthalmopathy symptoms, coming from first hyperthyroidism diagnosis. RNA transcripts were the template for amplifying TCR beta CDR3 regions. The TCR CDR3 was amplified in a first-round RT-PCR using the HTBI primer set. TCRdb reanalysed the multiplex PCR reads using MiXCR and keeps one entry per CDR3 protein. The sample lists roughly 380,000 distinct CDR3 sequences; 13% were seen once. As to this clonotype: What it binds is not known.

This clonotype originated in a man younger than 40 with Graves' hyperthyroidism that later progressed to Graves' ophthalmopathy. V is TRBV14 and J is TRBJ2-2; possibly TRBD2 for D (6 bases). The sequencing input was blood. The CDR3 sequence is CASRVHRLGNTGELFF. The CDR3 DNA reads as TGTGCCAGCAGGGTTCACCGACTAGGGAACACCGGGGAGCTGTTTTTT.